One and the same sample provided the 10 T cell receptor beta chains below, sequenced in a study of post-analysis software for immune sequencing data. Broader study findings: Roughly five TRBV segments appeared more often in patients than in controls, and TRBV5-6, TRBV5-1 and TRBV20-1 were among these.

Incorporated into the TCR beta cDNA libraries were unique molecular identifiers, which served to reduce PCR and sequencing biases. Via MiXCR, TCRdb re-called the PCR reads, giving one row per CDR3 protein. This sample yields about 460,000 distinct CDR3 sequences, of which nearly 45% are seen a single time; roughly 12% belongs to the top ten. Their target antigens are unknown. Sample: blood. The receptors were sampled from a girl between 10 and 17 years old with multiple sclerosis.

The gene calls are TRBV12-3 or TRBV12-4 and TRBJ1-3, with a tentative D call TRBD1 (5 bases). Trimming left V 5 bases short and J 4 bases short, with 21 bases between. This CDR3 is 17 amino acids long. CDR3 DNA sequence: TGTGCCAGCAGTGACCTCCGAGGACATCGTCCGGGAAACACCATATATTTT. It translates to CASSDLRGHRPGNTIYF.

The genes are TRBV29-1 and TRBJ2-6; D possibly corresponds to TRBD1 (6 bases). Per germline, CDR1 SQVTM and CDR2 ANQGSEA. The CDR3 has 21 residues. Trimming pared 3 bases from V and 0 bases from J, leaving 27 bases between. The CDR3 region has the DNA TGCAGCGTTGACCCGCGCCGCCGACAACGGGACATACGCTCTGGGGCCAACGTCCTGACTTTC. The encoded protein is CSVDPRRRQRDIRSGANVLTF.

V is TRBV20-1 and J is TRBJ2-7; 8 nucleotides match TRBD2. The end of the DNA aligns better with TRBJ2-5, so the J call may be wrong. CDR3 length: 15 amino acids. The germline V gene encodes CDR1 DFQATT and CDR2 SNEGSKA (reference sequence). The CDR3 nucleotides are TGCAGTGCTAGAGATGGGAGCGGGAGAGGAGAGACCCAGTACTTC. It specifies CSARDGSGRGETQYF.

V is TRBV12-3 or TRBV12-4 and J is TRBJ1-2, with D maybe TRBD1 (5 bases). The CDR3 spans 13 residues. With 0 bases removed from V and 5 bases from J, the gap between germline ends came to 7 bases. The CDR3 sequence: CASSLARAYGYTF. In nucleotides, the CDR3 is TGTGCCAGCAGTTTAGCCAGGGCTTATGGCTACACCTTC.

This clonotype was recorded only once. V usage is TRBV28 and J usage is TRBJ1-4, with 7 nucleotides matching TRBD1. Per germline, CDR1 MDHEN and CDR2 SYDVKM. V lost 5 bases and J lost 4; bases outside the gene matches: 7. The CDR3 covers 15 residues. The CDR3 region has the DNA TGTGCCAGCAGTACACGGACAGGACTTAATGAAAAACTGTTTTTT. Its protein is CASSTRTGLNEKLFF.

The chain joins TRBV28 to TRBJ2-3; D possibly corresponds to TRBD2 (5 bases). In germline, CDR1 is MDHEN, CDR2 SYDVKM. The CDR3 has 15 residues. The V end lost 7 bases, the J end lost 3 bases, and 17 bases lay between the germline ends. This chain's CDR3 is CASTTVEGKTDTQYF. The CDR3 DNA is TGTGCCAGCACCACGGTAGAGGGAAAAACAGATACGCAGTATTTT.

This chain joins TRBV28 and TRBJ2-7; 9 bases are a match to TRBD1. Per germline, CDR1 MDHEN and CDR2 SYDVKM. This CDR3 is 15 amino acids long. Trimming took 5 bases from V and 4 from J; bases not matched to a gene: 9. In DNA form, the CDR3 reads TGTGCCAGCAGTCCTACAGGGGGCGTTGGGTACGAGCAGTACTTC. Protein product: CASSPTGGVGYEQYF.

This clonotype was detected a few times. V is TRBV20-1 and J is TRBJ2-4; 7 nucleotides match TRBD1. This CDR3 is built from 15 residues. V trimming: 5 bases; J trimming: 4 bases; junction bases outside the gene matches: 11. Germline loops: CDR1 DFQATT, CDR2 SNEGSKA (reference sequence). The CDR3 sequence: CSAGRQGQGKNIQYF. CDR3 coding DNA: TGCAGTGCTGGAAGACAGGGCCAGGGAAAAAACATTCAGTACTTC.

The rearrangement uses TRBV5-1 and TRBJ2-7, with D unresolved. Germline assignment: CDR1 SGHRS and CDR2 YFSETQ. The CDR3 sequence is 14 residues long. Trimming pared 4 bases from V and 0 bases from J, leaving 11 bases between. This CDR3 reads CASSLFQASYEQYF. The CDR3, as DNA: TGCGCCAGCAGCCTCTTTCAGGCCTCCTACGAGCAGTACTTC.

This clonotype was picked up a small number of times. The gene calls are TRBV6-5 and TRBJ1-2; D is undetermined. CDR3 size: 12 residues. Germline CDR1 MNHEY, CDR2 SVGAGI. V was pared by 6 bases and J by 12 bases, with 17 bases between. DNA of the CDR3: TGTGCCAGCAGCCGGTGGACGGACCTTCACACCTTC. It translates to CASSRWTDLHTF.